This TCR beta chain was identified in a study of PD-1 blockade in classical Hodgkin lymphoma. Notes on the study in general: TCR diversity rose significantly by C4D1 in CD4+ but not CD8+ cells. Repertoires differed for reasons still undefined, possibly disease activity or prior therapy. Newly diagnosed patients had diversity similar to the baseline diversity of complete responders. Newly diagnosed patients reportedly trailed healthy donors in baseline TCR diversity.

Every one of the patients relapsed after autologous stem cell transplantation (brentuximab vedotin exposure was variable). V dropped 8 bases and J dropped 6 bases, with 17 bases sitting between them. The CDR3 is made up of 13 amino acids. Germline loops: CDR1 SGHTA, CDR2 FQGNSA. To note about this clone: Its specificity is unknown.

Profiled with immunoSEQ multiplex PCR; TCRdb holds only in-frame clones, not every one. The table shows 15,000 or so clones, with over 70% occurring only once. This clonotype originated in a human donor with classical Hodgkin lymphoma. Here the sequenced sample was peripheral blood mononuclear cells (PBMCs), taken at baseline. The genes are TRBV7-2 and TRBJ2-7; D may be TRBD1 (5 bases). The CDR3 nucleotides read TGTGCCAGCCAGGGCGGCAGCTGGGGCGAGCAGTACTTC. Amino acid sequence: CASQGGSWGEQYF.